A single sample is the source of the 11 T cell receptor beta chains below, sequenced in a study of T-cell memory formation after mild COVID-19. MiXCR, applied by TCRdb to the 5' RACE reads, yields one record per CDR3 protein. The table has some 130,000 distinct CDR3 sequences, 15% to 20% seen once; the top ten hold about 5.2%. The specimen sequenced was PBMCs or a T cell subset sorted from them (not recorded which). Receptor source: a young man who had mild COVID-19 (a few samples of this study predate the infection). Cell type and time point are not known.

The gene calls are TRBV5-4 and TRBJ2-3, with D perhaps matching TRBD2 (6 bases). This CDR3 spans 16 amino acids. CDR1 and CDR2 from the germline V gene are SGHNT and YYREEE (reference sequence). V dropped 3 bases and J dropped 3 bases, with 17 bases sitting between them. This chain's CDR3 is CASSYRVGGVTDTQYF. CDR3 nucleotides: TGTGCCAGCAGCTACCGGGTGGGGGGTGTAACAGATACGCAGTATTTT.

Here the CDR3 reads CASRPDKGPLGTEAFF. For the CDR3, the DNA is TGTGCCAGCAGGCCGGACAAGGGACCTCTGGGCACTGAAGCTTTCTTT. This rearrangement joins TRBV11-2 to TRBJ1-1; possible D gene TRBD1, 5 bases. Looked up from germline, CDR1 is SGHAT and CDR2 is FQNNGV. V was pared by 6 bases and J by 4 bases, with 21 bases between. The CDR3 runs to 16 residues.

The gene calls are TRBV6-2 or TRBV6-3 and TRBJ2-5; D perhaps matches TRBD1 (7 bases). Trimming shortened V by 6 bases and J by 4 bases, and 15 bases separated the two germline ends. CDR1 is MNHEY and CDR2 is SVGEGT in the germline V gene. This CDR3 region has 14 residues. Here the CDR3 DNA reads TGTGCCAGCAGGCGGAGGGGGCCGCTAGAGACCCAGTACTTC. Its protein is CASRRRGPLETQYF.

The sample holds one count of this clonotype. The rearrangement links TRBV5-1 to TRBJ2-7; D is ambiguous. From germline, CDR1 is SGHRS and CDR2 YFSETQ. The CDR3 has 14 residues. Between the trimmed V and J ends, which lost 7 bases and 2 bases, there was a span of 16 bases. The CDR3 reads CASRLDPLPYEQYF. For the CDR3, the DNA is TGCGCCAGCCGCCTGGACCCCTTGCCCTACGAGCAGTACTTC.

The chain couples TRBV12-3 or TRBV12-4 to TRBJ2-1; tentative D call: TRBD2 (6 bases). Trimming took off 3 bases at V and 8 bases at J, with 11 bases between the two ends. The CDR3 covers 13 residues. CDR3 nucleotides: TGTGCCAGCAGTTTTAGCGGAGGGGATGAGCAGTTCTTC. It yields the protein CASSFSGGDEQFF.

This clonotype was detected only a few times. The chain uses TRBV5-5 and TRBJ2-1; 7 bases align to TRBD1. Trimming removed 0 bases from V and 7 bases from J; junction bases left unmatched: 7. This CDR3 region has 15 residues. In germline, CDR1 is SGHKS, CDR2 YYEKEE (reference sequence). The chain's CDR3 is CASSLEGAHFNEQFF. Here the CDR3 DNA reads TGTGCCAGCAGCTTGGAGGGGGCGCATTTTAATGAGCAGTTCTTC.

This clonotype has just a few counts. This sequence joins TRBV6-6 and TRBJ2-3, with TRBD2 matching 13 bases. Germline CDR1 MNHNY, CDR2 SVGAGI (reference sequence). V lost 5 bases and J lost 1; bases outside the gene matches: 3. The CDR3 has 16 amino acids. CDR3 loop: CASSPTSGGGTDTQYF. The CDR3 DNA sequence: TGTGCCAGCAGTCCAACTAGCGGGGGGGGCACAGATACGCAGTATTTT.

This clonotype showed up just a few times. The rearrangement joins TRBV12-3 or TRBV12-4 to TRBJ2-7; 10 nucleotides agree with TRBD1. The CDR3 covers 13 residues. V was pared by 4 bases and J by 3 bases, with 0 bases of the junction left unmatched. This chain's CDR3 is CASSWDRGYEQYV. DNA for the CDR3: TGTGCCAGCAGTTGGGACAGGGGCTACGAGCAGTACGTC.

This clonotype was picked up a small number of times. The genes are TRBV25-1 and TRBJ1-4; D perhaps matches TRBD1 (6 bases). CDR3 size: 13 residues. Trimming shortened V by 4 bases and J by 8 bases, and 11 bases separated the two germline ends. CDR1 MGHDK and CDR2 SYGVNS come from the germline V gene. The CDR3 sequence is CASSANGGEKLFF. The CDR3 DNA follows: TGTGCCAGCAGTGCGAATGGGGGCGAAAAACTGTTTTTT.

This clonotype was observed a handful of times. The CDR3: CASSYFGADQPQHF. The CDR3, as DNA: TGTGCCAGCAGTTACTTCGGGGCTGATCAGCCCCAGCATTTT. V and J are TRBV6-5 and TRBJ1-5, with D possibly matching TRBD1 (5 bases). Germline CDR1 is MNHEY and CDR2 is SVGAGI. The V gene lost 1 base and the J gene lost 5 bases, with 9 bases spanning the gap. The CDR3 extends over 14 amino acids.

The V gene is TRBV6-1, the J gene TRBJ2-4; the D is unclear. CDR3 length: 15 residues. Trimming left V 6 bases short and J 7 bases short, with 19 bases between. The germline CDR1 and CDR2 sequences are MNHNS and SASEGT. In DNA, the CDR3 is TGTGCCAGCAGACCATCCAGTGCATTAAAGAACATTCAGTACTTC. Encoded protein: CASRPSSALKNIQYF.